Below, one T cell receptor beta chain is given with its context. In this sample, this clonotype turned up a few times. The antigen it recognizes is unknown. Base qualities are not at hand, and no much larger clone is one base apart. The CDR3 numbers 16 residues from cysteine through phenylalanine. Only the CDR3 part of the read is kept: 48 bases, read in frame from the first base. A distance of 16 bases separates the germline ends of V and J, which lose 4 bases and 4 bases respectively. Reading the germline V gene gives CDR1 MDHEN and CDR2 SYDVKM. The source of the sample is a study of T cell repertoires in cytomegalovirus infection (dated by TCRdb to between 2019 and 2020). About the study as a whole: Donor HLA type was relevant to the analysis, as public TCR beta signatures indicated carriage of CMV infection together with the matching HLA type. Broader findings and caveats from the paper: Cumulative frequency of public TCR beta family members discriminated carriers of CMV infection plus the relevant HLA type in this cohort and an independent approximately 370-donor cohort. In the ex vivo response, HLA-C-restricted CMV-specific TCR beta clonotypes were dominant, and in two of eight donors the single most frequent clonotype came from this HLA-C-restricted group.

Reads for this sample came from an Illumina HiSeq 1500. TCRdb trimmed the raw reads at Q25, called clones with MiXCR and kept productive beta chains. When rows share a CDR3 protein, they turn into one entry using the most common DNA and genes. For this sample the table gives hundreds of thousands of distinct CDR3 sequences, of which about 17% were detected only once. Together, the top ten hold about 12% of the sample. The chain is made from TRBV28 and TRBJ1-4; the D gene is perhaps TRBD1, from 6 matching bases. Sequenced sample: PBMCs. The sequence derives from a human donor in good health (CMV status not recorded). Some clones in this sample may be carry-over from other donors' samples. The CDR3 region: CASSSPGAGVNEKLFF. The nucleotide sequence is TGTGCCAGCAGTTCCCCAGGGGCAGGGGTTAATGAAAAACTGTTTTTT.